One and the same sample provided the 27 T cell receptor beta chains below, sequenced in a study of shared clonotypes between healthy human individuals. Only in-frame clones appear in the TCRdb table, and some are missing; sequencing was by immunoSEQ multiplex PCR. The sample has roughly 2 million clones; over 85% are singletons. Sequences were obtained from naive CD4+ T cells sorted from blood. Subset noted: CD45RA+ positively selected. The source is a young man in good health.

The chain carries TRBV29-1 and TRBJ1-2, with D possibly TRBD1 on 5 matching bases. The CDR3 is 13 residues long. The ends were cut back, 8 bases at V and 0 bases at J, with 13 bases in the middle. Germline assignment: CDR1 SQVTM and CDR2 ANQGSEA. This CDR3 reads CSSDGGTNYGYTF. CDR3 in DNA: TGCAGCTCAGACGGGGGGACTAACTATGGCTACACCTTC.

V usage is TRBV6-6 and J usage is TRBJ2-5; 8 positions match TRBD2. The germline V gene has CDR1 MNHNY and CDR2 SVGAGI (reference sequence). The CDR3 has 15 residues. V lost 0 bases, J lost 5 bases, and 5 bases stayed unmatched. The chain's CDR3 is CASSYSGTSLETQYF. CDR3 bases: TGTGCCAGCAGTTACTCGGGGACTAGTCTGGAGACCCAGTACTTC.

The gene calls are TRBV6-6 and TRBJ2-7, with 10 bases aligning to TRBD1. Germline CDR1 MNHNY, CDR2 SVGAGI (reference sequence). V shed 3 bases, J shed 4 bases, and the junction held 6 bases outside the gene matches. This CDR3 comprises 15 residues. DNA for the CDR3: TGTGCCAGCAGTTATCACGGGACAGGGGAATACGAGCAGTACTTC. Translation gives CASSYHGTGEYEQYF.

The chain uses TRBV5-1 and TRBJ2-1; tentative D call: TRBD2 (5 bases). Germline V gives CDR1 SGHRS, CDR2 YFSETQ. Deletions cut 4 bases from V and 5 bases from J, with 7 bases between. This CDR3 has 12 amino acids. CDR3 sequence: CASSQEDNEQFF. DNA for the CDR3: TGCGCCAGCAGCCAGGAGGACAATGAGCAGTTCTTC.

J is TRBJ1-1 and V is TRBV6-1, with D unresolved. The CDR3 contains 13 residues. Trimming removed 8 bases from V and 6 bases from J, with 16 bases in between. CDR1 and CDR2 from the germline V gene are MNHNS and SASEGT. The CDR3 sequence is CASLGVAWAEAFF. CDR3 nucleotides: TGTGCCAGCCTTGGGGTCGCCTGGGCTGAAGCTTTCTTT.

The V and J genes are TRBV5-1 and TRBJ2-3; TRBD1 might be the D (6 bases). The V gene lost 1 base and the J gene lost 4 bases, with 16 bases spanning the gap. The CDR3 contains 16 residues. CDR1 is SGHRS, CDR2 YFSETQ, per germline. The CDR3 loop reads CASSLWGPEGADTQYF. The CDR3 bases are TGCGCCAGCAGCTTGTGGGGGCCGGAAGGGGCAGATACGCAGTATTTT.

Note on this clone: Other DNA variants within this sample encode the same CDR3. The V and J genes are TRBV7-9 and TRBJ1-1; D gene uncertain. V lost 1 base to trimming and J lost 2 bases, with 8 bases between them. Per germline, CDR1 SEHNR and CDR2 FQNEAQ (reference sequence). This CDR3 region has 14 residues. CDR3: CASSLGVGNTEAFF. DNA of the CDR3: TGTGCCAGCAGCTTAGGGGTTGGCAACACTGAAGCTTTCTTT.

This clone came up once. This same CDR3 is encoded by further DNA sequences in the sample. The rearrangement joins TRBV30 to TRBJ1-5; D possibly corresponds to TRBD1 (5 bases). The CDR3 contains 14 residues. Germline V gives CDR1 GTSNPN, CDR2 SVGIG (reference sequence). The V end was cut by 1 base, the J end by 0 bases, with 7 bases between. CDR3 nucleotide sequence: TGTGCCTGGAGTGGGGGCAGTAGCAATCAGCCCCAGCATTTT. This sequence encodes CAWSGGSSNQPQHF.

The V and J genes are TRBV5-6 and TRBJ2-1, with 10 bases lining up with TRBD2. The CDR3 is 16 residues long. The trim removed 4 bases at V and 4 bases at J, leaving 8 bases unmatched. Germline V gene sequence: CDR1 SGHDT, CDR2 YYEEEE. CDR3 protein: CASSLAATSGYNEQFF. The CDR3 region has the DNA TGTGCCAGCAGCCTGGCTGCGACTAGCGGGTACAATGAGCAGTTCTTC.

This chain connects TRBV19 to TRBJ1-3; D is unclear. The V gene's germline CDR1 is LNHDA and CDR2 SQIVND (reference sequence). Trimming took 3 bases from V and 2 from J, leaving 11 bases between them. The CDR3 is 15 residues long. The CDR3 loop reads CASSMRRGTGNTIYF. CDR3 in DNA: TGTGCCAGTAGTATGAGGCGAGGAACTGGAAACACCATATATTTT.

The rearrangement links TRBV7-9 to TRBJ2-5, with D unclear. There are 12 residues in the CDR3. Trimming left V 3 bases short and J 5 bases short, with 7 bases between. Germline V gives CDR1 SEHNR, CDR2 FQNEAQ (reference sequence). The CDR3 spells CASSLPFETQYF. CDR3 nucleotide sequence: TGTGCCAGCAGCTTGCCTTTCGAGACCCAGTACTTC.

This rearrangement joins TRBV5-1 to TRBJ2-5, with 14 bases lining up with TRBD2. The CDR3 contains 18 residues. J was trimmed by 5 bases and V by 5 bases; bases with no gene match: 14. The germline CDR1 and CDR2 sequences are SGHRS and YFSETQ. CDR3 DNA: TGCGCCAGCAGAGAAAGACTAGCGGGAGGGCCAGGTGAGGAGACCCAGTACTTC. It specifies CASRERLAGGPGEETQYF.

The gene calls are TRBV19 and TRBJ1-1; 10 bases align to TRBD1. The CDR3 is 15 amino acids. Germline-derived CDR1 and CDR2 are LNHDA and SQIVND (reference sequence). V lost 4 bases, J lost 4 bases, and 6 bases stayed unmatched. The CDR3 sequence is CASSTLGQGGTEAFF. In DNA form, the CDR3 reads TGTGCCAGTAGTACCCTCGGACAGGGGGGCACTGAAGCTTTCTTT.

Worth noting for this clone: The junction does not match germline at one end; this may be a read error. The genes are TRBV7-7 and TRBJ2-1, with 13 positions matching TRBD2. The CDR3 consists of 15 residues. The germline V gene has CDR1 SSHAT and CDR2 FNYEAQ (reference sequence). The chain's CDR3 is CASRRTSGSGDEQFF. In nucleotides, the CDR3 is TGTGCTAGCAGACGGACTAGCGGGAGTGGGGATGAGCAGTTCTTC.

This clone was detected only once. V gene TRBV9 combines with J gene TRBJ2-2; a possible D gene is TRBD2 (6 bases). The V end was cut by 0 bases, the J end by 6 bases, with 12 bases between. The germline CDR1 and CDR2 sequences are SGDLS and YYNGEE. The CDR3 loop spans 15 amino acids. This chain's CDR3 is CASSVGLGGPGELFF. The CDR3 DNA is TGTGCCAGCAGCGTAGGACTAGGAGGGCCCGGGGAGCTGTTTTTT.

DNA of the CDR3: TGTGCCAGCTCACCAGGGGCGGTTAGTCTGGTTTCTGAAGCTTTCTTT. It translates to CASSPGAVSLVSEAFF. The chain joins TRBV18 to TRBJ1-1; possibly TRBD1 for D (5 bases). CDR1 KGHSH and CDR2 LQKENI come from the germline V gene. Trimming removed 2 bases at V and 6 bases at J, with 19 bases between. This CDR3 comprises 16 residues.

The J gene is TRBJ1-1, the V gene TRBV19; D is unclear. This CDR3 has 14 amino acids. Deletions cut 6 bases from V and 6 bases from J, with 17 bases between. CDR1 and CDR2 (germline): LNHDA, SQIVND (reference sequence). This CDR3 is CASSETVLLPEAFF. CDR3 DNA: TGTGCCAGTAGCGAAACAGTTCTACTGCCTGAAGCTTTCTTT.

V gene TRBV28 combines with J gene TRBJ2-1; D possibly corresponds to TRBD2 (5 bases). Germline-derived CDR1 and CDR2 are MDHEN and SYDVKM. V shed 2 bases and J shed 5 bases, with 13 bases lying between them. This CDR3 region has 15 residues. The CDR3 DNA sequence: TGTGCCAGCAGTTTAGTTCGGAGGTCCCACAATGAGCAGTTCTTC. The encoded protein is CASSLVRRSHNEQFF.

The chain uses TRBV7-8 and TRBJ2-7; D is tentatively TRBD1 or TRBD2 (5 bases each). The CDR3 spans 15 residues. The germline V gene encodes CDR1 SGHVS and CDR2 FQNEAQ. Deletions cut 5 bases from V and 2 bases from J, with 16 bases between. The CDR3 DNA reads TGTGCCAGCAGCCCGGGACCGTCTGGCCCCTACGAGCAGTACTTC. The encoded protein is CASSPGPSGPYEQYF. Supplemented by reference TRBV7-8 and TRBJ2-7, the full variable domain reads GAGVSQSPRYKVAKRGQDVALRCDPISGHVSLFWYQQALGQGPEFLTYFQNEAQLDKSGLPSDRFFAERPEGSVSTLKIQRTQQEDSAVYLCASSPGPSGPYEQYFGPGTRLTVT.

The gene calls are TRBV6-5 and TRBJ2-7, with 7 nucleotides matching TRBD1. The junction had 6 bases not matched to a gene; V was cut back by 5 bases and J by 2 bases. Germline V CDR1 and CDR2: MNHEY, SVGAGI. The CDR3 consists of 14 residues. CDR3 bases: TGTGCCAGCAGTCCGGACAGGCCCCCCTACGAGCAGTACTTC. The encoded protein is CASSPDRPPYEQYF.

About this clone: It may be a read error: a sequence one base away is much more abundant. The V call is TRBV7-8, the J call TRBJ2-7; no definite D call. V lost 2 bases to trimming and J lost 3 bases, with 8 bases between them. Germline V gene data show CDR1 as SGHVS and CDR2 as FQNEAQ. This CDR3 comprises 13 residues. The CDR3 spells CASSLSVGYEQYF. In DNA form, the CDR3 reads TGTGCCAGCAGCTTATCGGTAGGCTACGAGCAGTACTTC.

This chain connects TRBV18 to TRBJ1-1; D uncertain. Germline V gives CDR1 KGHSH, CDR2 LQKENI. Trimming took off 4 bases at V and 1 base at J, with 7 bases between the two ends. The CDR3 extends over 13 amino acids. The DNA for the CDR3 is TGTGCCAGCTCACAACACCAGAACACTGAAGCTTTCTTT. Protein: CASSQHQNTEAFF.

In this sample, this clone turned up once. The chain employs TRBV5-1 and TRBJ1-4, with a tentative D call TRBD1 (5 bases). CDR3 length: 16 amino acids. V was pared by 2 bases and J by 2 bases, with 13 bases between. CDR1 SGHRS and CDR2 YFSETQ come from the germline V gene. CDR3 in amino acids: CASSLVGLGTNEKLFF. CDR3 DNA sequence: TGCGCCAGCAGCTTAGTGGGACTCGGGACTAATGAAAAACTGTTTTTT. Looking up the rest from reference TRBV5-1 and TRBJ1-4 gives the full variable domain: KAGVTQTPRYLIKTRGQQVTLSCSPISGHRSVSWYQQTPGQGLQFLFEYFSETQRNKGNFPGRFSGRQFSNSRSEMNVSTLELGDSALYLCASSLVGLGTNEKLFFGSGTQLSVL.

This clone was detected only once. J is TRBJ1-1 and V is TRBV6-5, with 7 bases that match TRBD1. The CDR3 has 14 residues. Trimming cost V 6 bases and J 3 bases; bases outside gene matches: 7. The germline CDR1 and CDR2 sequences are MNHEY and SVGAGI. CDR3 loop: CASRSGQVYTEAFF. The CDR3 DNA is TGTGCCAGCAGATCAGGACAGGTATACACTGAAGCTTTCTTT.

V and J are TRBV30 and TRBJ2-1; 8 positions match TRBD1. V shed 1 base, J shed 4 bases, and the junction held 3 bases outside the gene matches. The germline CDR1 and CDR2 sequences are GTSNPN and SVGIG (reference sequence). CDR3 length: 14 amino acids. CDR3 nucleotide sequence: TGTGCCTGGAGTGAGGGACAGGCTTACAATGAGCAGTTCTTC. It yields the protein CAWSEGQAYNEQFF. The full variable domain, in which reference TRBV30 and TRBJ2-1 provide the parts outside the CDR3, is SQTIHQWPATLVQPVGSPLSLECTVEGTSNPNLYWYRQAAGRGLQLLFYSVGIGQISSEVPQNLSASRPQDRQFILSSKKLLLSDSGFYLCAWSEGQAYNEQFFGPGTRLTVL.

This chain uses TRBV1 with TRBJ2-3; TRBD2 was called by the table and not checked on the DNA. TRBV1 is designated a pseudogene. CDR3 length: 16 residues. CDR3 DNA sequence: TGCACCAGCAGCCAATCGTCTAGCGGGAGTACAGATACGCAGTATTTT. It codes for CTSSQSSSGSTDTQYF.

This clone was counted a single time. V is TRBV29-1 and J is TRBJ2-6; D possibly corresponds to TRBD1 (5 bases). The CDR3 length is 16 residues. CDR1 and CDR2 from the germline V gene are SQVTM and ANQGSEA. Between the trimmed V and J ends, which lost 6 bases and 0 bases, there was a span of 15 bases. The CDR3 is CSVVTGPDSGANVLTF. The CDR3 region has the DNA TGCAGCGTAGTTACAGGACCCGACTCTGGGGCCAACGTCCTGACTTTC.